This T cell receptor (beta chain) emerged from a study of post-analysis software for immune sequencing data (dated by TCRdb to 2015 to 2017). In terms of the full investigation: The recorded disease courses included relapsing-remitting, secondary progressive and progressive-relapsing multiple sclerosis, and some patients had no subtype annotation. The patient repertoires were set against approximately 10 previously published healthy control repertoires from donors whose ages ranged from roughly 6 to 26 years. A subset of samples was prepared in parallel using single-end sample barcoding, then pooled and co-amplified after Illumina adapter ligation. Findings and caveats that apply to the study as a whole: Compared with controls, multiple sclerosis patients had significantly lower normalized Chao1 diversity, a finding suggesting substantial peripheral T-cell clonal expansion. Patients showed significantly higher frequencies than controls for about 5 TRBV segments, among them TRBV5-6, TRBV5-1 and TRBV20-1. The multiple sclerosis patient group was slightly younger than the control group. Strong co-clustering of samples prepared in the same batch was shown by direct clustering with F measure, prompting a batch-effect correction.

The CDR3 starts with the cysteine, ends with the phenylalanine, and has 18 residues. Only the CDR3 portion is preserved as DNA: 54 bases, with reading frame beginning at the first base. After removal of 6 bases from V and 0 bases from J, the junction retains 14 bases not matched to a gene. TCR beta repertoires were profiled from peripheral blood of under 15 young patients with multiple sclerosis to demonstrate the VDJtools post-analysis software. Multiple sclerosis patients were children and adolescents aged roughly 6 to 16 years. This clonotype was found a few times. The antigen it recognizes is unknown. No quality values exist for individual bases; no much larger clone is one base distant. Libraries were constructed by PCR. The listed sequencing device is Illumina HiSeq 2500. Unique molecular identifiers were incorporated into TCR beta cDNA libraries to reduce PCR and sequencing biases. Every 1 to 10 million input T cells yielded some 500,000 cDNA molecules, meaning each molecule approximated one T cell. The patient libraries were prepared and sequenced with the same protocol used for the earlier healthy control dataset. Samples belonging to the same batch were prepared together, multiplexed and sequenced on a shared HiSeq lane. The source study handled its data this way. Raw barcoded reads were processed with MIGEC, discarding single-read molecular identifier groups before consensus assembly and CDR3 extraction. VDJtools was used for post-analysis of the clonotype tables, and diversity was normalized by down-sampling every dataset to the size of the smallest sample. In repertoire overlap clustering, CDR3 amino acid sequences, but not nucleotide sequences, were matched to correct batch-related cross-sample contamination. The public reads were run again by TCRdb, first through fastp at Q25 and then through MiXCR, and only productive beta chains were kept. CDR3 protein sequences are deduplicated, and each keeps its most common genes and DNA. The V and J calls come from TCRdb's annotation, not from the publication. In all, the sample holds about 500,000 distinct CDR3 sequences, and 40% to 55% of those were seen once. The top ten constitute 9.5% to 13% of the sample.

The sequenced sample was blood. This chain is built from TRBV12-3 or TRBV12-4 and TRBJ2-4; TRBD1 lines up with 7 middle nucleotides. The sequence came from a girl aged 10 to 17 with multiple sclerosis. At the DNA level, the sequence is TGTGCCAGCAGCCAACGGTGGGACAGAGCTCTAGCCAAAAACATTCAGTACTTC. This gives the protein CASSQRWDRALAKNIQYF.